The 8 T cell receptor beta chains in this list originate from one sample, sequenced in a study of T cell responses to AZD1222 COVID-19 vaccine. Clones were read by immunoSEQ multiplex PCR, and TCRdb kept only the in-frame ones, dropping some. Of more than 150,000 clones in the sample, about 90% were seen once. The specimen was peripheral blood, collected 28 days after the second AZD1222 dose. The source of these receptors is an adult who received the AZD1222 COVID-19 vaccine.

The chain recombines TRBV7-2 with TRBJ2-5; the match to TRBD1 covers 12 bases. The germline V gene encodes CDR1 SGHTA and CDR2 FQGNSA. V gave up 5 bases and J gave up 5 bases; unmatched junction bases: 6. The CDR3 totals 15 residues. The CDR3: CASSLGQGARETQYF. In DNA, the CDR3 is TGTGCCAGCAGCCTGGGACAGGGGGCGCGGGAGACCCAGTACTTC.

The rearrangement uses TRBV25-1 and TRBJ1-4; weak D call: TRBD1 (5 bases). Germline lookup yields CDR1 MGHDK and CDR2 SYGVNS. The ends were cut back, 8 bases at V and 0 bases at J, with 7 bases in the middle. The CDR3 totals 13 residues. The CDR3 is CASRDATNEKLFF. In nucleotides, the CDR3 is TGTGCCAGCCGGGACGCAACTAATGAAAAACTGTTTTTT. Looking up the rest from reference TRBV25-1 and TRBJ1-4 gives the full variable domain: EADIYQTPRYLVIGTGKKITLECSQTMGHDKMYWYQQDPGMELHLIHYSYGVNSTEKGDLSSESTVSRIRTEHFPLTLESARPSHTSQYLCASRDATNEKLFFGSGTQLSVL.

This clone was counted between two and nine times. CDR3 sequence: CASSPKGVESRNEQFF. In DNA form, the CDR3 reads TGCGCCAGCAGCCCTAAGGGGGTAGAATCCCGCAATGAGCAGTTCTTC. V is TRBV5-1 and J is TRBJ2-1; perhaps TRBD1 as D (6 bases). The germline V and J ends were trimmed by 4 bases and 6 bases, with 20 bases remaining between them. Germline V gene data show CDR1 as SGHRS and CDR2 as YFSETQ. The CDR3 runs 16 residues.

The chain combines TRBV2 with TRBJ1-5; the D is unclear. The CDR3 length is 12 residues. Germline lookup yields CDR1 SNHLY and CDR2 FYNNEI. The V end was cut by 4 bases, the J end by 5 bases, with 6 bases between. Here the CDR3 DNA reads TGTGCCAGCAGTGTAGCCGATCAGCCCCAGCATTTT. Amino acid sequence: CASSVADQPQHF.

J is TRBJ2-3 and V is TRBV15; 10 nucleotides match TRBD1. Germline CDR1 is LNHNV and CDR2 is YYDKDF (reference sequence). The CDR3 covers 15 residues. The junction had 2 bases not matched to a gene; V was cut back by 5 bases and J by 0 bases. The CDR3 loop reads CATSRDRGSTDTQYF. For the CDR3, the DNA is TGTGCCACCAGCCGGGACAGGGGCAGCACAGATACGCAGTATTTT.

This chain connects TRBV28 to TRBJ2-7; 7 nucleotides match TRBD1. The CDR3 runs 13 residues. Trimming cost V 6 bases and J 10 bases; bases outside gene matches: 12. Germline V gene data show CDR1 as MDHEN and CDR2 as SYDVKM. The CDR3: CASSLGQEARQYF. The CDR3 DNA is TGTGCCAGCAGCCTCGGACAGGAGGCTCGACAGTACTTC. The full variable domain, with the rest looked up from reference TRBV28 and TRBJ2-7, is DVKVTQSSRYLVKRTGEKVFLECVQDMDHENMFWYRQDPGLGLRLIYFSYDVKMKEKGDIPEGYSVSREKKERFSLILESASTNQTSMYLCASSLGQEARQYFGPGTRLTVT.

J is TRBJ2-5 and V is TRBV29-1; 7 bases match TRBD2. After removal of 3 bases from V and 6 bases from J, the junction contained 7 bases not matched to a gene. In germline, CDR1 is SQVTM, CDR2 ANQGSEA. This CDR3 region has 13 residues. CDR3 DNA sequence: TGCAGCGTTGAGTCTAGCGGAGGGCAGACCCAGTACTTC. This translates into CSVESSGGQTQYF.

The chain uses TRBV19 and TRBJ2-5; D is ambiguous. This CDR3 is 13 amino acids long. Trimming stripped 3 bases from V and 4 bases from J, with 9 bases between. Germline-derived CDR1 and CDR2 are LNHDA and SQIVND (reference sequence). This chain's CDR3 is CASSIVPVETQYF. CDR3 nucleotide sequence: TGTGCCAGTAGTATTGTACCGGTAGAGACCCAGTACTTC.